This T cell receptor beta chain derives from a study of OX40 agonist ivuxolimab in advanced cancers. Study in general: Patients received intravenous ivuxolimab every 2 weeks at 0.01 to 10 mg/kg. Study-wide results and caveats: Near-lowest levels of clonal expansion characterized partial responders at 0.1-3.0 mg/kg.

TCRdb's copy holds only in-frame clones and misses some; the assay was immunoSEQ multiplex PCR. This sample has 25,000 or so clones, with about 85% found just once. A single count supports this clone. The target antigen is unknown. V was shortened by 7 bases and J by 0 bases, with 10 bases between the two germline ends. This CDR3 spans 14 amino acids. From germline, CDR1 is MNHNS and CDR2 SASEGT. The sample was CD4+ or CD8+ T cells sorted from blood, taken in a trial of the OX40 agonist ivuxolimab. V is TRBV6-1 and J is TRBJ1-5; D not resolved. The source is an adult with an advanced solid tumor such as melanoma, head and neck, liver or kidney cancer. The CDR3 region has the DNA TGTGCCAGCACCCCGGACGATAGCAATCAGCCCCAGCATTTT. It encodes CASTPDDSNQPQHF.